This T cell receptor beta chain was captured in a study of T cell responses to AZD1222 COVID-19 vaccine (dated by TCRdb to 2020 to 2023). Concerning the study at large: A total of just over 230 trial participants underwent TCR sequencing, of whom 207 received two doses of AZD1222 and 26 received two doses of the MenACWY control vaccine. Trial participants were enrolled into age subgroups of 18-55, 56-69 and 70-plus years, which contained about 150, 27 and 61 TCR-sequenced participants, respectively.

The CDR3 regions of human TCRbeta chains were analyzed by immunosequencing. On the authors' methods: Repertoire TCRs were checked for matches against a reference library of SARS-CoV-2-specific TCRs that had been generated using the MIRA antigen-specificity platform. Breadth was defined as the fraction of unique TCRs that were SARS-CoV-2-associated, and depth was defined as the fraction of total T cells that were SARS-CoV-2-associated. Using the MIRA data, each spike-specific TCR was assigned both to the spike region to which the TCR was reactive and to a CD4 or CD8 class. Log10-transformed breadth and depth values were compared by one-way ANOVA with Sidak's multiple comparisons tests. The immuneACCESS repertoire file appears here via TCRdb, limited to in-frame rearrangements. These files lack a portion of the clones; in checked studies, under half of the deficit traces to unresolved V genes, and the cause of the others is not known. Clone size and the V and J calls come from that table; the DNA yielded D and trimming. In all, the sample holds around 160,000 clones, and about 90% of those were seen once. Around 0.98% of the sample rests with the top ten.

Worth noting for this clone: It lacks a known antigen. Per-nucleotide qualities are absent, and no much larger clonotype sits a single base away.

Taken from cysteine to phenylalanine, the CDR3 has 18 residues. Of all the DNA, just the CDR3 is kept, 54 bases in frame from base 1. V ends up 0 bases short and J 1 base short, with an unmatched junction base count of 9. The germline V gene (reference sequence) provides CDR1 LGHDT and CDR2 YNNKEL. The study at large found these results: After two AZD1222 doses, spike-specific TCR breadth and depth were significantly higher than at day 0 and than in MenACWY recipients. Participants were mostly white British, with more females than males. The authors suggested clonal diversity may have been underestimated. Nearly half of unique spike-specific TCRs reportedly recognized epitopes outside regions mutated in the B.1.351 and B.1.1.7 variants. Conclusions about previously exposed vaccinees were limited because only six AZD1222 recipients were SARS-CoV-2 seropositive at baseline. The 56-69-year group was small, and its depth increase did not reach significance, likely because of low power. Because no samples from the day 14 peak response were available, repertoires could be characterized only after the peak T cell response. Vaccine-associated CD4 TCRs spanned the whole spike protein, with dominant responses in regions 160-218 and 743-854.

The time point label here, explained by the study, means: about 28 days (+/-7) after the second vaccine dose. AZD1222 recipients whose second dose came at about 4 weeks and those whose second dose came at about 12 weeks were combined into one group, since spike-specific TCR depth and breadth did not differ between the two schedules. The vaccinee samples were drawn from two UK trials, COV001 and COV002, one of which was a single-blind randomized controlled phase 2/3 trial testing AZD1222 (ChAdOx1 nCoV-19) in healthy adults. For TCRbeta chain sequencing, PBMC samples from trial participants were taken at day 0 and at day 28 after the second dose.

The material sequenced was peripheral blood, taken 28 days after the second AZD1222 dose. The receptor was isolated from an adult who received the AZD1222 COVID-19 vaccine. The chain employs TRBV3-1 (or the pseudogene TRBV3-2) and TRBJ2-3, with 8 bases aligning to TRBD2. The CDR3 sequence is CASSQDLESLAGTDTQYF. The nucleotide sequence is given as TGTGCCAGCAGCCAAGATCTGGAGTCACTAGCGGGCACAGATACGCAGTATTTT.